This TCR beta chain was documented in a study of human T cells and chemical hapten exposure. Turning to the study itself: DPC at 2% was the sensitizing agent, placed on around 2 cm by around 2 cm of upper inner arm skin. Findings and caveats of the study: It should be noted that donors had alopecia, so their immune response may differ from healthy people's.

The time point: patch test 3, about 24 weeks after DPC sensitization. Documented treatment: therapeutic diphenylcyclopropenone sensitization with weekly scalp DPC. At every patch-test visit, blood was drawn before the patch test was applied. Donors, patients with alopecia ranging from 18 to 70 years old and judged suitable for DPC, provided samples. The CDR3 spans 17 residues. The germline V gene has CDR1 LNHDA and CDR2 SQIVND (reference sequence). V was shortened by 3 bases and J by 3 bases, with 18 bases between the two germline ends. A note on this clonotype: Its matching antigen is unknown.

Using its own MiXCR run on the RACE reads, TCRdb lists one record per CDR3 protein. The sample holds 50,000 to 60,000 distinct CDR3 sequences, roughly an eighth seen once. V gene TRBV19 combines with J gene TRBJ1-5; D might be TRBD1 (5 bases). This receptor was identified in a man aged 25 to 45 with alopecia areata. Some clones in this sample may be carry-over from other donors' samples. The material was whole blood, obtained in connection with sensitization to the hapten diphenylcyclopropenone (DPC). DNA for the CDR3: TGTGCCAGTAGTATTGACAGTATCGGCATGCCCAATCAGCCCCAGCATTTT. Protein product: CASSIDSIGMPNQPQHF. The entire variable domain, with the rest obtained from reference TRBV19 and TRBJ1-5, is as follows: DGGITQSPKYLFRKEGQNVTLSCEQNLNHDAMYWYRQDPGQGLRLIYYSQIVNDFQKGDIAEGYSVSREKKESFPLTVTSAQKNPTAFYLCASSIDSIGMPNQPQHFGDGTRLSIL.